This T cell receptor beta chain was retrieved from a study of Ad26.COV2.S vaccination and SARS-CoV-2 variants (dated by TCRdb to 2020 to 2023). Background on the whole study: Vaccine-arm donors came from COV1001, a multicentre, randomized, double-blind, placebo-controlled phase I-IIa trial of Ad26.COV2.S in healthy adults. Sequencing of the TCRbeta repertoire served to evaluate the specificity and breadth of SARS-CoV-2-reactive T cell receptors following Ad26.COV2.S vaccination. A total of approximately 30 samples were included in the TCR-sequenced set, comprising 19 Ad26.COV2.S vaccine recipients, 5 placebo recipients and 8 SARS-CoV-2 convalescent individuals. Ad26.COV2.S was given intramuscularly at 5x10^10 or 1x10^11 viral particles, as a single shot or as two shots 56 days apart. Trial participants were randomized into five groups of five: low-dose or high-dose Ad26.COV2.S given once or twice, or placebo on both occasions. Investigators did not know the trial group allocation while performing experiments and assessing outcomes. Overall study results and their limits: Compared with placebo recipients, Ad26.COV2.S recipients showed higher spike-specific TCR breadth (P = 0.0014). Comparable non-spike TCR breadth was observed between vaccine and placebo recipients, consistent with only spike being contained in the vaccine. Substantial breadth of spike-specific CD8+ and CD4+ T cell responses was reported after vaccination. The study lacked the statistical power to compare responses across vaccine doses or regimens. It was noted by the authors that total T cell responses may have been underestimated by the TCR breadth and depth analyses.

As to this clone: Its antigen is unknown. Per-base quality was not reported, and no clone a single base away is much larger than it.

TCRbeta CDR3 regions were sequenced with the immunoSEQ Assay. After extraction, genomic DNA underwent amplification by bias-controlled multiplex PCR, followed by high-throughput sequencing. As for how the authors treated the data: To quantify the absolute abundance of every unique TCRbeta CDR3 region, sequences were collapsed and filtered. T cell fraction was estimated by normalizing TCRbeta template counts to usable DNA, which was measured by amplifying reference genes present in all nucleated cells. Repertoire TCRs were annotated as SARS-CoV-2-specific by exact matching of V gene, CDR3 amino acid sequence and J gene to a known reactive TCR set. MIRA supplied the reference SARS-CoV-2 TCR set, which was filtered for enrichment in COVID-19-positive ImmuneCODE repertoires so that public or cross-reactive TCRs were removed. Drawing on the MIRA antigens, annotated TCRs were analysed further at the level of specific ORF or position within ORF. Depth was the summed frequency of annotated unique rearrangements, while breadth was defined as annotated unique rearrangements over total unique productive rearrangements. Group comparisons of TCR breadth used two-sided Wilcoxon rank-sum tests. The table was pulled from immuneACCESS by TCRdb, which kept in-frame rearrangements only. Such tables lose some clones; where checked, under half of the loss comes from unresolved V genes, and the rest has no known cause. V and J calls and clone size are those listed in that table; D and trimming were worked out from the DNA. This sample holds a few hundred thousand clones; around 87% were observed only once. The ten most abundant clones make up around 3% of the sample.

The treatment or condition tag for this specimen amounts to: some 19 received Ad26.COV2.S at low or high dose, single or two shots; roughly 5 received placebo; per-sample allocation not given. For vaccine and placebo recipients, the sequenced repertoires came from samples collected on day 63 after the first injection. Between 29 July and 7 August 2020, Cohort 1b enrolled about 27 adults aged 18-55 years at one site in Boston, USA. Ad26.COV2.S was a replication-incompetent adenovirus type 26 vector that expressed a prefusion-stabilized SARS-CoV-2 spike protein derived from the original Wuhan strain. V drops 2 bases and J drops 0 bases, leaving 11 bases in between. The CDR3 contains 16 residues, cysteine and phenylalanine counted. Only the CDR3 DNA is retained, 48 bases long and in frame from the first base. CDR1 and CDR2, looked up from the germline V gene, are SGHTA and FQGNSA.

This sequence originates from a person between 18 and 65 years old who received the Ad26.COV2.S COVID-19 vaccine or a placebo. The rearranged segments are TRBV7-2 and TRBJ2-1, with no reliable assignment of the D segment. The sample consisted of peripheral blood, taken in a trial of Ad26.COV2.S vaccine versus placebo. The DNA is TGTGCCAGCAGCTTAACGAGTACAGTCTCCTACAATGAGCAGTTCTTC. Its coded protein is CASSLTSTVSYNEQFF.